These T cell receptor beta chains were read from a single sample in a study of human T cells and chemical hapten exposure. TCRdb ran MiXCR on the RACE reads and lists one entry per CDR3 protein. The sample includes some 54,000 distinct CDR3 sequences, about 10% of them seen just once. The sequences come from whole blood, collected in connection with sensitization to the hapten diphenylcyclopropenone (DPC). The receptors originated from a woman aged 45-59 years with alopecia areata. Some clones in this sample may be carry-over from other donors' samples. The CDR3 runs from the conserved cysteine through the conserved F or W. The order of the fields is V gene, D gene, clone size, J gene, CDR3 DNA, CDR3 protein. D genes are given only for firm matches. For some rows the clone size is stated as once, few or many, or as a class when expanded; others skip it.

TRBV28	TRBD1	many	TRBJ2-1	TGTGCCAGCAGCTCATTTGGGACAGGGGGCCGTGAGCAGTTCTTC	CASSSFGTGGREQFF
TRBV20-1	.	.	TRBJ2-5	TGCAGTGCTAGGGTCGGGGGCTCCCGAGAGACCCAGTACTTC	CSARVGGSRETQYF
TRBV4-2	.	.	TRBJ2-5	TGTGCCAGCAGCCATAATTACGGGACCCAAGAGACCCAGTACTTC	CASSHNYGTQETQYF
TRBV6-5	TRBD1	.	TRBJ1-3	TGTGCCAGCAGTGCCGGACAGGCCTACTCTGGAAACACCATATATTTT	CASSAGQAYSGNTIYF
TRBV5-1	TRBD2	.	TRBJ2-1	TGCGCCAGCACTCCTAGCGGGAAGTCTGAGCAGTTCTTC	CASTPSGKSEQFF
TRBV2	.	many	TRBJ1-1	TGTGCTAGCAAAGGGGCGGGGAACACTGAAGCTTTCTTT	CASKGAGNTEAFF
TRBV6-5	TRBD1	.	TRBJ2-3	TGTGCCAGCAACCGGGACAGGCTAGATACGCAGTATTTT	CASNRDRLDTQYF
TRBV6-5	.	.	TRBJ1-2	TGTGCCAGCAGTATTACAGGGCGCGGCTACACCTTC	CASSITGRGYTF
TRBV7-9	.	many	TRBJ1-1	TGTGCCAGCAGCCCGTCTCACACTGAAGCTTTCTTT	CASSPSHTEAFF
TRBV7-2	TRBD2	many	TRBJ2-3	TGTGCCAGCAGCCCTAGCGGGGGGCGCAGCACAGATACGCAGTATTTT	CASSPSGGRSTDTQYF
TRBV29-1	TRBD1	.	TRBJ2-1	TGCAGCGTTGGACAGGGATCCTACAATGAGCAGTTCTTC	CSVGQGSYNEQFF
TRBV28	.	.	TRBJ2-1	TGTGCCAGCACTGTTGGACAGAATTACAATGAGCAGTTCTTC	CASTVGQNYNEQFF
TRBV28	TRBD1	few	TRBJ1-2	TGTGCCAGCAGTCGGACAGGGGGCTACACCTTC	CASSRTGGYTF
TRBV3-1	.	few	TRBJ2-7	TGTGCCAGCAGCCAAGTTCCAGGGGCGGGTTACGAGCAGTACTTC	CASSQVPGAGYEQYF
TRBV6-6	.	few	TRBJ2-7	TGTGCCAGCAGTTACGGACAGTTCGCCTACGAGCAGTACTTC	CASSYGQFAYEQYF
TRBV5-8	.	many	TRBJ1-5	TGTGCCAGCAGCTTGGCCTGGGGCGGCCAGCCCCAGCATTTT	CASSLAWGGQPQHF
TRBV2	.	few	TRBJ2-6	TGTGCCAGCACCCTACAGGGCTCCTCTGGGGCCAACGTCCTGACTTTC	CASTLQGSSGANVLTF
TRBV12-3/TRBV12-4	.	many	TRBJ1-1	TGTGCCAGCAGTTTTGCAGGTGTGAACGGTGAAGCTTTCTTT	CASSFAGVNGEAFF
TRBV5-1	.	many	TRBJ2-1	TGCGCCAGCAGCTTGCAAGTCGGGCAGGAGCAGTTCTTC	CASSLQVGQEQFF
TRBV3-1	.	few	TRBJ2-2	TGTGCCAGCAGCCAAGCATGGGGGTCCGGGGAGCTGTTTTTT	CASSQAWGSGELFF
TRBV11-1	.	many	TRBJ1-1	TGTGCCAGCAGCCCGCACGTGAACACTGAAGCTTTCTTT	CASSPHVNTEAFF
TRBV5-1	.	few	TRBJ2-3	TGCGCCAGCAGTGTTGACACAGATACGCAGTATTTT	CASSVDTDTQYF
TRBV20-1	.	.	TRBJ1-3	TGCAGTGCTAGAGGCAGGCCTGGAAACACCATATATTTT	CSARGRPGNTIYF
TRBV10-3	.	.	TRBJ2-7	TGTGCCATCAGTGAGTTGCAGTACGAGCAGTACTTC	CAISELQYEQYF
TRBV7-6	TRBD1	.	TRBJ2-2	TGTGCCAGCAGCTTAGAAGGGACAGGGTATACCACCGGGGAGCTGTTTTTT	CASSLEGTGYTTGELFF
TRBV6-1	TRBD1	many	TRBJ2-2	TGTGCCAGCAGAGAAGCGCCAGGGGGCGGGGAGCTGTTTTTT	CASREAPGGGELFF
TRBV7-2	.	many	TRBJ1-5	TGTGCCAGCAGCTTAGGCCGCAATCAGCCCCAGCATTTT	CASSLGRNQPQHF
TRBV24-1	.	few	TRBJ1-1	TGTGCCACCAAAGACCCGCGGGGCACTGAAGCTTTCTTT	CATKDPRGTEAFF
TRBV3-1	.	.	TRBJ1-1	TGTGCCAGCAGCCAAGGGGGGGCTTTCACTGAAGCTTTCTTT	CASSQGGAFTEAFF
TRBV6-4	TRBD2	many	TRBJ2-1	TGTGCCAGCAGTGTGGCGGGAGGGCAATACAATGAGCAGTTCTTC	CASSVAGGQYNEQFF
TRBV12-3/TRBV12-4	.	many	TRBJ1-1	TGTGCCAGCAGAGACGGTGGCACTGAAGCTTTCTTT	CASRDGGTEAFF
TRBV29-1	TRBD1	many	TRBJ1-4	TGCAGCGTCACCGGGACAGGGATGTCTTCGACTAATGAAAAACTGTTTTTT	CSVTGTGMSSTNEKLFF
TRBV7-9	TRBD2	.	TRBJ2-1	TGTGCCAGCAGCTTGGGCAGACTAGCGGGGCCCACTGAGCAGTTCTTC	CASSLGRLAGPTEQFF
TRBV2	.	few	TRBJ1-2	TGTGCCAGCAGTGAAGACAAGGGCTATGGCTACACCTTC	CASSEDKGYGYTF
TRBV7-8	.	many	TRBJ1-5	TGTGCCAGCAGCTTTCTAAGCCAGCCCCAGCATTTT	CASSFLSQPQHF
TRBV10-3	.	.	TRBJ2-7	TGTGCCATCAGTGAGGGTCCTCAATCCTACGAGCAGTACTTC	CAISEGPQSYEQYF
TRBV20-1	.	many	TRBJ1-4	TGCAGTGCTGTCGGGGACGGAAGAAATGAAAAACTGTTTTTT	CSAVGDGRNEKLFF
TRBV14	TRBD1	many	TRBJ2-3	TGTGCCAGCAGCCAATGGGGGACAGTTCGGGATACGCAGTATTTT	CASSQWGTVRDTQYF
TRBV7-2	TRBD2	few	TRBJ2-3	TGTGCCAGCAGCCCGATCGTAGCGGGGGCAAGATGGGATACGCAGTATTTT	CASSPIVAGARWDTQYF
TRBV28	TRBD1	.	TRBJ1-2	TGTGCCAGCAGTACCCAACCGGGACAGGGGGATGGCTACACCTTC	CASSTQPGQGDGYTF
TRBV4-2	.	many	TRBJ1-6	TGTGCCAGCAGCCAAGGGATGAGCTCCTATAATTCACCCCTCCACTTT	CASSQGMSSYNSPLHF
TRBV7-2	.	.	TRBJ2-3	TGTGCCAGCAGCTTAGTTACTACAGATACGCAGTATTTT	CASSLVTTDTQYF
TRBV7-9	.	many	TRBJ1-1	TGTGCCAGCAGCTTGGGGGGCCACTTGGGCACTGAAGCTTTCTTT	CASSLGGHLGTEAFF
TRBV20-1	.	few	TRBJ1-6	TGCAGTGCTAGAGTAGGGGCCCAAAATTCACCCCTCCACTTT	CSARVGAQNSPLHF
TRBV18	TRBD1	few	TRBJ1-1	TGTGCCAGCTCACCACCCAGACAGGGTAAGAGTCACACTGAAGCTTTCTTT	CASSPPRQGKSHTEAFF
TRBV7-2	.	many	TRBJ2-1	TGTGCCAGCAGCTTAAGTGGAGTAATTCGTGAGCAGTTCTTC	CASSLSGVIREQFF
TRBV11-3	TRBD1	.	TRBJ2-5	TGTGCCAGCAGCTTAGGTTCCGACAGGGAAGAGACCCAGTACTTC	CASSLGSDREETQYF
TRBV7-9	.	few	TRBJ2-1	TGTGCCAGCAGCCATTTATACAATGAGCAGTTCTTC	CASSHLYNEQFF
TRBV5-8	.	many	TRBJ1-6	TGTGCCAGCAGCCCACAGGGCTTCTATAATTCACCCCTCCACTTT	CASSPQGFYNSPLHF
TRBV7-9	TRBD1	.	TRBJ1-1	TGTGCCAGCAGCCTCCAGACAGGGGGCGTCACTGATGCTTTCTTT	CASSLQTGGVTDAFF
TRBV28	TRBD1	many	TRBJ1-6	TGTGCCAGCAGTTTATGGACAGGGAGCTCCTATAATTCACCCCTCCACTTT	CASSLWTGSSYNSPLHF
TRBV28	TRBD2	many	TRBJ2-1	TGTGCCAGCAGGACCGGGGGGAGCTCCTACAATGAGCAGTTCTTC	CASRTGGSSYNEQFF
TRBV29-1	TRBD1	few	TRBJ2-7	TGCAGCGTAGAGAGACAGGGGAGTACCTACGAGCAGTACTTC	CSVERQGSTYEQYF
TRBV28	.	.	TRBJ2-7	TGTGCCAGCAGTACCTGGACAGCGAGCTCCTACGAGCAGTACTTC	CASSTWTASSYEQYF
TRBV24-1	.	many	TRBJ1-1	TGTGCCGCCTCAAGAGAGGGAGGGTCTGAAGCTTTCTTT	CAASREGGSEAFF
TRBV12-3/TRBV12-4	TRBD1	few	TRBJ1-2	TGTGCCAGCAGTTGGGGGACAGAGGCTGGCTATGGCTACACCTTC	CASSWGTEAGYGYTF
TRBV18	TRBD2	few	TRBJ2-7	TGTGCCAGCTCACTATATGGACTAGCGGGGGTAACCTACGAGCAGTACTTC	CASSLYGLAGVTYEQYF
TRBV6-2/TRBV6-3	.	.	TRBJ2-7	TGTGCCAGCAGTTACTCTCCGACGACACCAAGCCTCTACGAGCAGTACTTC	CASSYSPTTPSLYEQYF
TRBV11-1	.	few	TRBJ2-1	TGTGCCAGCAGCTTTACGGGAAACAATGAGCAGTTCTTC	CASSFTGNNEQFF
TRBV7-2	TRBD2	.	TRBJ2-1	TGTGCCAGCAGCTTAGAGGGGACTAGCCGGTCAAGTGAGCAGTTCTTC	CASSLEGTSRSSEQFF